These 27 T cell receptor beta chains were all obtained from the same sample, sequenced in a study of CD8 T cells in ankylosing spondylitis. TCRdb reprocessed the 5' RACE reads with MiXCR, giving one entry per CDR3 protein. The table lists roughly 220,000 distinct CDR3 sequences, under 12% of them singletons. The sample comprised blood, either unsorted or a sorted T cell fraction (not recorded which). Receptors were obtained from a male donor with ankylosing spondylitis or in good health (not recorded which).

The chain recombines TRBV5-1 with TRBJ2-3, with a possible D match to TRBD2 (6 bases). Trimming left V 4 bases short and J 2 bases short, with 11 bases between. Germline V CDR1 and CDR2: SGHRS, YFSETQ. The length of the CDR3 is 14 residues. CDR3: CASSRDSDTDTQYF. In nucleotides, the CDR3 is TGCGCCAGCAGCCGGGACTCCGACACAGATACGCAGTATTTT.

This clonotype was observed a few times. The chain uses TRBV6-1 and TRBJ1-1, with TRBD1 matching over 7 bases. The junction had 3 bases not matched to a gene; V was cut back by 5 bases and J by 0 bases. Germline CDR1 MNHNS, CDR2 SASEGT. The CDR3 has 14 amino acids. As DNA, the CDR3 is TGTGCCAGCAGTCGACAGGGATTGAACACTGAAGCTTTCTTT. This translates into CASSRQGLNTEAFF.

This chain uses TRBV30 with TRBJ1-4; D is perhaps TRBD1 (5 bases). The CDR3 has 15 amino acids. V was shortened by 2 bases and J by 0 bases, with 10 bases between the two germline ends. The V gene's germline CDR1 is GTSNPN and CDR2 SVGIG (reference sequence). This CDR3 is CAWSTTGATNEKLFF. For the CDR3, the DNA is TGTGCCTGGAGTACAACAGGAGCAACTAATGAAAAACTGTTTTTT.

This clonotype was observed at least ten times. The chain is built from TRBV3-1 and TRBJ1-2, with a possible D match to TRBD1 (6 bases). The V end was cut by 1 base, the J end by 5 bases, with 8 bases between. Germline CDR1 is LGHDT and CDR2 is YNNKEL (reference sequence). The CDR3 sequence is 13 residues long. DNA for the CDR3: TGTGCCAGCAGCCAAGGGGGGCAATATGGCTACACCTTC. It codes for CASSQGGQYGYTF.

The J gene is TRBJ2-1, the V gene TRBV20-1; 10 nucleotides align to TRBD2. From germline, CDR1 is DFQATT and CDR2 SNEGSKA (reference sequence). This CDR3 is 15 amino acids long. V trimming: 0 bases; J trimming: 9 bases; junction bases outside the gene matches: 8. CDR3 region: CSARDRLAGAGEQFF. CDR3 sequence (DNA): TGCAGTGCTAGAGATCGGCTAGCGGGGGCGGGTGAGCAGTTCTTC.

This clonotype has a count of ten or more. The rearrangement joins TRBV20-1 to TRBJ2-1; 7 bases are shared with TRBD2. Trimming cost V 4 bases and J 10 bases; bases outside gene matches: 10. The CDR3 runs 13 residues. Germline V lookup: CDR1 DFQATT, CDR2 SNEGSKA (reference sequence). The CDR3 protein is CSATFRGVREQFF. The CDR3 DNA reads TGCAGTGCTACCTTCCGGGGGGTCAGGGAGCAGTTCTTC.

This clonotype has more than one count but fewer than ten. The chain has TRBV7-2 and TRBJ1-4; weak D call: TRBD1 (5 bases). Trimming removed 5 bases from V and 11 bases from J, with 15 bases in between. CDR1 is SGHTA and CDR2 is FQGNSA in the germline V gene. The CDR3 has 13 residues. CDR3 in amino acids: CASSLRDRGKLFF. Here the CDR3 DNA reads TGTGCCAGCAGCCTTCGGGACCGGGGGAAACTGTTTTTT.

This clonotype was detected only a few times. The chain is built from TRBV5-1 and TRBJ2-1, with 9 bases aligning to TRBD2. Germline CDR1 is SGHRS and CDR2 is YFSETQ. The junction had 4 bases not matched to a gene; V was cut back by 0 bases and J by 9 bases. There are 14 residues in the CDR3. The CDR3 loop is CASSLDPAGGEQFF. CDR3 nucleotide sequence: TGCGCCAGCAGCTTGGATCCAGCGGGGGGTGAGCAGTTCTTC.

J is TRBJ2-5 and V is TRBV28; D is uncertain. The germline CDR1 and CDR2 sequences are MDHEN and SYDVKM. V was shortened by 9 bases and J by 6 bases, with 14 bases between the two germline ends. The CDR3 covers 12 residues. CDR3 sequence: CASRVGLKTQYF. CDR3 coding DNA: TGTGCCAGTCGTGTGGGTCTGAAGACCCAGTACTTC.

This clonotype was picked up many times. The gene calls are TRBV20-1 and TRBJ1-2; D is ambiguous. The V gene's germline CDR1 is DFQATT and CDR2 SNEGSKA (reference sequence). This CDR3 has 14 amino acids. Trimming left V 0 bases short and J 3 bases short, with 11 bases between. This chain's CDR3 is CSARDSHKDYGYTF. CDR3 bases: TGCAGTGCTAGAGATTCCCACAAGGACTATGGCTACACCTTC.

The gene calls are TRBV7-9 and TRBJ2-3; D gene uncertain. Germline V gives CDR1 SEHNR, CDR2 FQNEAQ (reference sequence). Trimming removed 5 bases at V and 4 bases at J, with 7 bases between. The length of the CDR3 is 12 residues. DNA of the CDR3: TGTGCCAGCAGCCCCCCGCCAGATACGCAGTATTTT. Its protein is CASSPPPDTQYF.

Note on this clonotype: An end of the junction does not agree with germline; a read error may underlie this. The chain has TRBV7-2 and TRBJ2-1; 10 nucleotides line up with TRBD2. Germline V gene sequence: CDR1 SGHTA, CDR2 FQGNSA. The CDR3 covers 16 residues. The CDR3 protein is CASRAAWTSGYNEQSF. The CDR3 nucleotides read TGTGCCAGCCGTGCAGCATGGACTAGCGGCTACAATGAGCAGTCCTTC.

This clonotype was recorded many times. V gene TRBV6-1 combines with J gene TRBJ1-1; D call uncertain. CDR1 MNHNS and CDR2 SASEGT come from the germline V gene. Trimming pared 6 bases from V and 0 bases from J, leaving 14 bases between. The CDR3 extends over 15 amino acids. DNA of the CDR3: TGTGCCAGCAGCTCAGGAGGTTTTCTGAACACTGAAGCTTTCTTT. Its translation is CASSSGGFLNTEAFF.

At least ten counts were recorded for this clonotype. The chain couples TRBV5-1 to TRBJ2-1, with 11 positions matching TRBD1. The V gene's germline CDR1 is SGHRS and CDR2 YFSETQ. CDR3 length: 15 residues. The V segment lost 1 base and the J segment 7 bases; nucleotides outside the gene matches: 4. CDR3 loop: CASSLRTGGENEQFF. CDR3 nucleotide sequence: TGCGCCAGCAGCTTGCGGACAGGGGGCGAAAATGAGCAGTTCTTC. Complete variable domain (other parts from reference TRBV5-1 and TRBJ2-1): KAGVTQTPRYLIKTRGQQVTLSCSPISGHRSVSWYQQTPGQGLQFLFEYFSETQRNKGNFPGRFSGRQFSNSRSEMNVSTLELGDSALYLCASSLRTGGENEQFFGPGTRLTVL.

To note about this clonotype: A much larger clone differs by one base, so this may be a read error. V is TRBV7-2 and J is TRBJ1-3; D is perhaps TRBD1 (5 bases). V lost 5 bases and J 5 bases, leaving 19 bases between the germline ends. This CDR3 comprises 16 residues. CDR1 and CDR2 from the germline V gene are SGHTA and FQGNSA. The DNA for the CDR3 is TGTGCCAGCAGCACTAGCGGAGGGGCGCGACGAAACACCATATATTTT. Translated, it gives CASSTSGGARRNTIYF.

The chain combines TRBV27 with TRBJ2-1, with unresolved D. V shed 3 bases and J shed 10 bases, with 10 bases lying between them. The CDR3 spans 12 residues. Looked up from germline, CDR1 is MNHEY and CDR2 is SMNVEV (reference sequence). CDR3 in amino acids: CASSFTRMEQFF. The CDR3 nucleotides read TGTGCCAGCAGTTTTACAAGAATGGAGCAGTTCTTC.

This clonotype occurred many times. The chain recombines TRBV20-1 with TRBJ1-6; TRBD1 is a possible D gene (5 bases). V lost 1 base, J lost 7 bases, and 14 bases lay in between. CDR1 is DFQATT, CDR2 SNEGSKA, per germline (reference sequence). There are 15 residues in the CDR3. The CDR3 DNA is TGCAGTGCTAGAGGGAGAGGTGGGGGGAATTCACCCCTCCACTTT. Translated: CSARGRGGGNSPLHF.

About this clonotype: A much bigger clone sits one base away, suggesting this may be a read error. The CDR3 ends on some other residue instead of the conserved phenylalanine or tryptophan, so this is likely a read error. DNA of the CDR3: TGCGCCAGCAGCACAGATCCCTCGACAGCGAACACTGAAGCTTTCCTT. Translated, it gives CASSTDPSTANTEAFL. V gene TRBV5-1 combines with J gene TRBJ1-1; the D gene is possibly TRBD1 (5 bases). Trimming took 4 bases from V and 1 from J, leaving 17 bases between them. This CDR3 spans 16 amino acids. Germline CDR1 SGHRS, CDR2 YFSETQ.

A remark on this clonotype: This may be a read error, as it is one base from a much larger clone. The V and J genes are TRBV7-2 and TRBJ2-3; 11 bases match TRBD2. CDR3 length equals 16 residues. Germline loops: CDR1 SGHTA, CDR2 FQGNSA. The CDR3 here is CASSLRLAGGADTQCF. The CDR3 coding sequence is TGTGCCAGCAGCTTACGGCTAGCGGGGGGTGCGGATACGCAGTGTTTT.

This clonotype showed up many times. The V and J genes are TRBV6-1 and TRBJ2-6, with a weak D call TRBD2 (7 bases). Trimming cost V 6 bases and J 0 bases, with 12 bases left between them. This CDR3 has 16 residues. Germline V CDR1 and CDR2: MNHNS, SASEGT. The CDR3 coding sequence is TGTGCCAGCAGCGGGGGGCTGCGCTCTGGGGCCAACGTCCTGACTTTC. This encodes CASSGGLRSGANVLTF.

This clonotype was observed at least ten times. The chain joins TRBV12-3 or TRBV12-4 to TRBJ2-3, with D tentatively TRBD2 (5 bases). Trimming took 7 bases from V and 6 from J, leaving 11 bases between them. The CDR3 totals 12 residues. The CDR3 DNA is TGTGCCAGCAACCCCTCGGGGGATACGCAGTATTTT. Translation gives CASNPSGDTQYF.

V is TRBV6-1 and J is TRBJ2-2; weak D call: TRBD1 (5 bases). Germline CDR1 reads MNHNS; CDR2 reads SASEGT. The CDR3 contains 14 residues. Trimming stripped 8 bases from V and 1 base from J, with 11 bases between. CDR3: CASDRQGNTGELFF. CDR3 sequence (DNA): TGTGCCAGCGACCGGCAGGGGAACACCGGGGAGCTGTTTTTT.

Ten or more counts support this clonotype. The rearrangement joins TRBV5-1 to TRBJ1-2, with D hard to call. The V end was cut by 3 bases, the J end by 0 bases, with 12 bases between. CDR1 is SGHRS, CDR2 YFSETQ, per germline. This CDR3 is built from 15 residues. The CDR3, as DNA: TGCGCCAGCAGCTCGACGGGCCAGTCTAACTATGGCTACACCTTC. Translation: CASSSTGQSNYGYTF.

This clonotype was counted many times. The rearrangement uses TRBV20-1 and TRBJ1-1, with a tentative D call TRBD1 (6 bases). There are 16 residues in the CDR3. Germline assignment: CDR1 DFQATT and CDR2 SNEGSKA (reference sequence). Trimming stripped 2 bases from V and 4 bases from J, with 20 bases between. The CDR3 DNA sequence: TGCAGTGCTAGACAGGGCTTGGGGGGCGGAGGCACTGAAGCTTTCTTT. Its translation is CSARQGLGGGGTEAFF.

The table lists this clonotype with a few counts. CDR3 region: CASSFGPLDGYTF. The CDR3 nucleotides are TGTGCCAGCAGTTTTGGACCACTTGATGGCTACACCTTC. The V call is TRBV12-3 or TRBV12-4, the J call TRBJ1-2; D is unclear. The CDR3 totals 13 residues. V dropped 3 bases and J dropped 6 bases, with 11 bases sitting between them.

This clonotype was counted many times. The chain joins TRBV9 to TRBJ2-3, with D possibly being TRBD2 (7 bases). With 0 bases removed from V and 3 bases from J, the gap between germline ends came to 14 bases. Germline CDR1 reads SGDLS; CDR2 reads YYNGEE. The CDR3 spans 16 residues. Here the CDR3 DNA reads TGTGCCAGCAGCGTAGTATCGGGGGGCCGGACAGATACGCAGTATTTT. Encoded protein: CASSVVSGGRTDTQYF. Supplemented by reference TRBV9 and TRBJ2-3, the full variable domain reads DSGVTQTPKHLITATGQRVTLRCSPRSGDLSVYWYQQSLDQGLQFLIQYYNGEERAKGNILERFSAQQFPDLHSELNLSSLELGDSALYFCASSVVSGGRTDTQYFGPGTRLTVL.

This clonotype was detected ten times or more. The chain links TRBV7-6 to TRBJ2-3; TRBD2 aligns across 14 bases. The germline CDR1 and CDR2 sequences are SGHVS and FNYEAQ. The CDR3 length is 16 residues. Trimming removed 2 bases from V and 5 bases from J; junction bases left unmatched: 3. Written as DNA, the CDR3 is TGTGCCAGCAGCTTAAGACTAGCGGGGGGGCAAGATACGCAGTATTTT. Protein sequence: CASSLRLAGGQDTQYF.